These 5 T cell receptor beta chains came from one sample sequenced in a study of control samples from healthy donors and cancer patients. Sequencing used immunoSEQ multiplex PCR; TCRdb keeps in-frame clones, though not all of them. The table shows about 150,000 clones, with almost 90% occurring only once. The source material was blood. These receptors were taken from a man between 18 and 29 years old in good health.

This clone was seen a single time. The chain links TRBV5-6 to TRBJ2-6; D possibly corresponds to TRBD2 (5 bases). V lost 3 bases and J lost 0, with 13 bases in between. CDR1 and CDR2 from the germline V gene are SGHDT and YYEEEE. CDR3 length: 17 residues. CDR3 protein: CASSSGRRFSGANVLTF. DNA of the CDR3: TGTGCCAGCAGCTCCGGACGGAGGTTCTCTGGGGCCAACGTCCTGACTTTC.

This clone was picked up one time. The CDR3 nucleotides are TGTGCCAGCAGTTTAGCCACTTACACTGAAGCTTTCTTT. Its protein product is CASSLATYTEAFF. The chain joins TRBV12-3 or TRBV12-4 to TRBJ1-1; D remains unclear. V lost 0 bases to trimming and J lost 3 bases, with 5 bases between them. The CDR3 covers 13 residues.

This chain connects TRBV5-3 to TRBJ1-5; 8 bases match TRBD1. TRBV5-3 is sorted into the ORF group, with uncertain function. The V gene end was trimmed by 3 bases and the J gene end by 0 bases; junction bases not matched to a gene: 5. The CDR3 loop spans 16 amino acids. CDR3 residues: CARSSNRGNSNQPQHF. The CDR3 DNA reads TGTGCCAGAAGCTCAAACAGGGGGAATAGCAATCAGCCCCAGCATTTT.

This rearrangement joins TRBV24-1 to TRBJ2-7; 7 bases are shared with TRBD1. The CDR3 runs to 16 residues. Trimming removed 3 bases from V and 0 bases from J; junction bases left unmatched: 7. CDR1 and CDR2 (germline): KGHDR, SFDVKD. The CDR3 coding sequence is TGTGCCACCAGTGATCCGCCGGGGACAGACTCCTACGAGCAGTACTTC. Protein product: CATSDPPGTDSYEQYF.

J is TRBJ2-5 and V is TRBV2, with 11 bases fitting TRBD2. V lost 7 bases and J lost 4; bases outside the gene matches: 8. The CDR3 runs 15 residues. Germline V gives CDR1 SNHLY, CDR2 FYNNEI. The CDR3 nucleotides read TGTGCCAGCACCGCTAGCGGGGGGCGTCGAGAGACCCAGTACTTC. Translation: CASTASGGRRETQYF. Full variable domain (remainder filled in from reference TRBV2 and TRBJ2-5): EPEVTQTPSHQVTQMGQEVILRCVPISNHLYFYWYRQILGQKVEFLVSFYNNEISEKSEIFDDQFSVERPDGSNFTLKIRSTKLEDSAMYFCASTASGGRRETQYFGPGTRLLVL.